A single sample gave rise to the 11 T cell receptor beta chains below, sequenced in a study of shared clonotypes between healthy human individuals. Some clones are missing from TCRdb's copy, which holds only in-frame ones; the method was immunoSEQ multiplex PCR. This sample carries approximately 99,000 clones, 68% of them seen once, and the ten largest clones take about 25%. The sample taken for sequencing was memory CD8+ T cells sorted from blood. Subset denoted: CD45RO+ cells pooled with CCR7-negative TemRA cells. The receptors shown here come from a woman in her 30s in good health.

V and J are TRBV25-1 and TRBJ2-5; tentative D call: TRBD1 (6 bases). CDR3 size: 16 residues. From germline, CDR1 is MGHDK and CDR2 SYGVNS. V lost 1 base, J lost 2 bases, and 14 bases lay in between. The CDR3 spells CASSESAPQGQETQYF. The CDR3 nucleotides read TGTGCCAGCAGTGAATCGGCCCCGCAGGGGCAAGAGACCCAGTACTTC.

This chain joins TRBV6-1 and TRBJ1-3; the match to TRBD1 covers 8 bases. V shed 0 bases and J 5 bases; nucleotides not matched to a gene: 3. Germline assignment: CDR1 MNHNS and CDR2 SASEGT. The CDR3 has 15 amino acids. CDR3 sequence reads: CASSEAWTGRNTIYF. In nucleotides, the CDR3 is TGTGCCAGCAGTGAAGCCTGGACAGGGAGAAACACCATATATTTT.

This rearrangement joins TRBV25-1 to TRBJ1-4; no clear D gene. The germline V and J ends were trimmed by 2 bases and 8 bases, with 18 bases remaining between them. CDR3 length: 16 amino acids. Germline CDR1 reads MGHDK; CDR2 reads SYGVNS. The CDR3, as DNA: TGTGCCAGCAGTGAAAAGTCACCCGGGGTAGGCGAAAAACTGTTTTTT. Its translation is CASSEKSPGVGEKLFF.

The chain recombines TRBV4-1 with TRBJ1-2, with 8 positions matching TRBD1. The CDR3 sequence is 20 residues long. V shed 0 bases and J 5 bases; nucleotides not matched to a gene: 20. Per germline, CDR1 MGHRA and CDR2 YSYEKL. The CDR3 here is CASSQDTRIYMDRDSYGYTF. Written as DNA, the CDR3 is TGCGCCAGCAGCCAAGATACCCGAATCTATATGGACAGGGACTCGTATGGCTACACCTTC.

J is TRBJ1-2 and V is TRBV6-5; 8 bases agree with TRBD1. This CDR3 region has 15 residues. Germline-derived CDR1 and CDR2 are MNHEY and SVGAGI. V lost 6 bases and J lost 3; bases outside the gene matches: 9. Here the CDR3 DNA reads TGTGCCAGCAGCTGGGCGACAGGGGCAGACTATGGCTACACCTTC. This encodes CASSWATGADYGYTF.

The DNA of the CDR3 is TGTGCCAGCAGAGACCCGGGTCGATACGGTCAGCCCCAGCATTTT. Protein: CASRDPGRYGQPQHF. The V and J genes are TRBV6-4 and TRBJ1-5; the D is unclear. This CDR3 region has 15 residues. Germline V CDR1 and CDR2: MRHNA, SNTAGT. Deletions cut 6 bases from V and 6 bases from J, with 18 bases between.

The chain carries TRBV14 and TRBJ2-3; D may be TRBD1 or TRBD2 (5 bases each). V shed 4 bases and J shed 5 bases, with 13 bases lying between them. Germline CDR1 reads SGHDN; CDR2 reads FVKESK. The CDR3 extends over 14 amino acids. The CDR3 reads CASSPLVRGDTQYF. The CDR3 bases are TGTGCCAGCAGCCCCCTGGTGAGGGGAGATACGCAGTATTTT.

This clone was picked up a small number of times. The chain carries TRBV9 and TRBJ2-3; the D is unclear. This CDR3 is 14 amino acids long. Trimming shortened V by 4 bases and J by 2 bases, and 11 bases separated the two germline ends. Germline values: CDR1 SGDLS, CDR2 YYNGEE. This CDR3 is CASSSRSFTDTQYF. CDR3 bases: TGTGCCAGCAGCTCAAGGAGTTTCACAGATACGCAGTATTTT.

The chain combines TRBV5-1 with TRBJ1-1; perhaps TRBD1 as D (6 bases). The V gene's germline CDR1 is SGHRS and CDR2 YFSETQ. Trimming shortened V by 0 bases and J by 1 base, and 22 bases separated the two germline ends. This CDR3 region has 19 residues. As DNA, the CDR3 is TGCGCCAGCAGCTTGGAGAACAGGGAGGCAGATCGGTGGAACACTGAAGCTTTCTTT. Translated, it gives CASSLENREADRWNTEAFF.

The rearrangement uses TRBV4-1 and TRBJ2-1; 9 bases map to TRBD2. Germline lookup yields CDR1 MGHRA and CDR2 YSYEKL. Germline trimming cut 4 bases from V and 6 bases from J; bases unmatched to any gene: 10. This CDR3 region has 16 residues. CDR3 residues: CASSRSAGGPVNEQFF. CDR3 sequence (DNA): TGCGCCAGCAGCCGGTCGGCGGGAGGGCCCGTCAATGAGCAGTTCTTC.

Remarks on this clone: This sample includes further DNA sequences coding for the same CDR3. The chain employs TRBV27 and TRBJ2-3; D not certain. CDR1 and CDR2 (germline): MNHEY, SMNVEV (reference sequence). V lost 5 bases to trimming and J lost 6 bases, with 9 bases between them. This CDR3 has 12 amino acids. The DNA for the CDR3 is TGTGCCAGCAGTCTCTTAGGTGATACGCAGTATTTT. Translating it yields CASSLLGDTQYF.